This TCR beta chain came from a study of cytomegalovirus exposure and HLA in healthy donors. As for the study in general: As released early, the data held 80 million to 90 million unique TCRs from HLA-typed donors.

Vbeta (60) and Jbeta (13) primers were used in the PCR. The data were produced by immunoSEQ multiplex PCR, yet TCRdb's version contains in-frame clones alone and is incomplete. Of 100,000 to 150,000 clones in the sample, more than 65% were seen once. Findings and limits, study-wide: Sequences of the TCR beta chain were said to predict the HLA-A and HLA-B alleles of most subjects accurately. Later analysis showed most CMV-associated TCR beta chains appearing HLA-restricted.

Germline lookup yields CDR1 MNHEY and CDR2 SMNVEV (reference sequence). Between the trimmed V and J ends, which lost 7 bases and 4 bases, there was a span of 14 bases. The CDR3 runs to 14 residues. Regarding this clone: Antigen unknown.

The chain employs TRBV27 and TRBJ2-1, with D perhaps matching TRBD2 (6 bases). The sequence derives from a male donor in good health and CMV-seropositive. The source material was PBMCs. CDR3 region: CASTQAGPYNEQFF. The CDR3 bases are TGTGCCAGCACCCAAGCGGGCCCTTACAATGAGCAGTTCTTC.